A single sample is the source of the 4 T cell receptor beta chains below, sequenced in a study of glioma-infiltrating T cells. Using RNA template, CDR3s of TCR alpha and beta were amplified with iRepertoire arm-PCR. TCRdb recomputed calls from the multiplex PCR reads with MiXCR, one row per CDR3 protein. The sample consists of tens of thousands of distinct CDR3 sequences, about 37% of them appearing once. The sequencing sample was made of glioma tissue, nonneoplastic brain tissue, or PBMCs (not recorded which). The receptors were gathered from a human donor with low-grade glioma or glioblastoma, undergoing nonglioma brain surgery, or in good health (not recorded which).

This clonotype was recorded many times. This chain connects TRBV5-4 to TRBJ2-7; the D gene is possibly TRBD2 (5 bases). Trimming took off 2 bases at V and 2 bases at J, with 11 bases between the two ends. From germline, CDR1 is SGHNT and CDR2 YYREEE (reference sequence). CDR3 length: 14 residues. The CDR3 protein is CASSFLRDPYEQYF. The CDR3 DNA sequence: TGTGCCAGCAGCTTTCTCCGGGATCCCTACGAGCAGTACTTC.

In regard to this clonotype: One end of the junction varies from germline; a read error may be responsible. V gene TRBV6-2 or TRBV6-3 combines with J gene TRBJ2-5; tentatively, D is TRBD1 or TRBD2 (5 bases each). CDR3 length equals 13 residues. Germline V gene sequence: CDR1 MNHEY, CDR2 SVGEGT. The CDR3 here is CASSYPGTEAQCF. The CDR3, as DNA: TGTGCCAGCAGCTATCCAGGGACGGAGGCCCAGTGCTTC.

Note on this clonotype: This may arise from a read error, as a much more abundant clone is one base away. This chain uses TRBV7-2 with TRBJ2-7; the match to TRBD1 covers 10 bases. This CDR3 has 16 amino acids. Germline V gene data show CDR1 as SGHTA and CDR2 as FQGNSA. CDR3 nucleotides: TGTGCCAGCAGCCCCCCGGGACAGGGGAGGTCCTACGAGGAGTACTTC. Its protein product is CASSPPGQGRSYEEYF.

A word on this clonotype: The junction departs from germline at one end; a sequencing error may be responsible. The chain joins TRBV6-2 or TRBV6-3 to TRBJ2-1, with 9 bases that match TRBD2. Germline-derived CDR1 and CDR2 are MNHEY and SVGEGT. The CDR3 loop spans 15 amino acids. CDR3 protein: CAGSRIAGAYNEQLF. Written as DNA, the CDR3 is TGTGCCGGCAGCCGAATAGCGGGAGCTTACAATGAGCAGCTCTTC.